This is a list of T cell receptor beta chains from one sample in a study of PD-1 blockade in classical Hodgkin lymphoma. Clones were sequenced by immunoSEQ multiplex PCR, and TCRdb holds only the in-frame ones, with some missing. The sample carries roughly 92,000 clones, over 85% recorded once. The sequenced sample was peripheral blood mononuclear cells (PBMCs), obtained at baseline. Source of these receptors: a human donor with classical Hodgkin lymphoma. CDR3s include the opening cysteine and the closing phenylalanine or tryptophan. D genes are given only for firm matches. The listing skips clone size in some rows; elsewhere it reads once, few, many or a size class.

d_call cdr3_length j_call clone_size v_call cdr3_nt cdr3_aa
. 11 TRBJ1-1 . TRBV5-6 TGTGCCAGCAGTCGACAGGAGGGGGCTTTCTTT CASSRQEGAFF
. 17 TRBJ2-2 . TRBV10-1 TGCGCCAGCAGCGGAGGGCCGATGGAGACGAACACCGGGGAGCTGTTTTTT CASSGGPMETNTGELFF
. 13 TRBJ1-4 . TRBV28 TGTGCCAGCAGTTTACCAGGACTGGAAAAACTGTTTTTT CASSLPGLEKLFF
. 13 TRBJ1-2 . TRBV27 TGTGCCAGCAGTACGCAGGGTCCCTATGGCTACACCTTC CASSTQGPYGYTF
. 17 TRBJ1-2 . TRBV27 TGTGCCAGCAGTCGCTCCCGTACTTTAGGTCAGGGTGGTGGCTACACCTTC CASSRSRTLGQGGGYTF
. 14 TRBJ1-2 . TRBV30 TGTGCCTTCCATCGACAGGAGTCCCGCTATGGCTACACCTTC CAFHRQESRYGYTF
. 18 TRBJ1-5 . TRBV4-1 TGCGCCAGCAGCCAAGTTTTGCGCGGTAGCAGGGCGGATCAGCCCCAGCATTTT CASSQVLRGSRADQPQHF
. 14 TRBJ2-1 . TRBV28 TGTGCCAGCCAGGGTCCTCAGGAGTTTCATGAGCAGTTCTTC CASQGPQEFHEQFF
TRBD1 13 TRBJ2-7 . TRBV7-9 TGTGCCAGCAGCCCCCGACAGGGACGCGAGCAGTACTTC CASSPRQGREQYF
. 13 TRBJ2-2 . TRBV28 TGTGCCACCCAGAACCTTAACACCGGGGAGCTGTTTTTT CATQNLNTGELFF
TRBD2 15 TRBJ2-3 . TRBV9 TGTGCCAGCAGCCCGGGACTAGCGAACACAGATACGCAGTATTTT CASSPGLANTDTQYF
TRBD1 15 TRBJ2-7 . TRBV27 TGTGCCAGCAGTTTTGGATCGACAGGGACCTACGAGCAGTACTTC CASSFGSTGTYEQYF
. 14 TRBJ1-5 . TRBV27 TGTGCCAGCAGTTTAAGTGGGGAATATCAGCCCCAGCATTTT CASSLSGEYQPQHF
TRBD1 14 TRBJ2-1 . TRBV19 TGTGCCAGTACTACAGGGGGCGAGTACAATGAGCAGTTCTTC CASTTGGEYNEQFF
TRBD1 13 TRBJ2-1 . TRBV7-9 TGTGCCAGCAGCGCTTCACAGGGGATGGAGCAGTTCTTC CASSASQGMEQFF
. 14 TRBJ2-7 . TRBV30 TGTGCCTGGACCCCCCGCCAGGAGGGCTCCGAGCAGTACTTC CAWTPRQEGSEQYF
TRBD2 15 TRBJ2-1 . TRBV28 TGTGCCAGCAGCGTTAGCGGGACTTCCTACAATGAGCAGTTCTTC CASSVSGTSYNEQFF
. 12 TRBJ2-5 . TRBV6-4 TGTGCCAGCCCGACTGTTCAAGAGACCCAGTACTTC CASPTVQETQYF
. 15 TRBJ1-5 . TRBV5-5 TGTGCCAGCAGCCCTGACAGGTTCGGCAATCAGCCCCAGCATTTT CASSPDRFGNQPQHF
TRBD1 15 TRBJ2-7 . TRBV10-3 TGTGCCATCAGCCCCCGGGACAGCAGCTCCTACGAGCAGTACTTC CAISPRDSSSYEQYF
. 17 TRBJ2-7 . TRBV28 TGTGCCAGCACCCATCCCCGGGCAGTCGCCTTCTCCTACGAGCAGTACTTC CASTHPRAVAFSYEQYF
. 14 TRBJ2-7 . TRBV5-6 TGTGCCAGCAGCCTTACAGGCGCTGCCTACGAGCAGTACTTC CASSLTGAAYEQYF
TRBD2 17 TRBJ2-2 once TRBV28 TGTGCCAGCAGTTTTGGACTAGCGGGCAAGAACACCGGGGAGCTGTTTTTT CASSFGLAGKNTGELFF
TRBD2 18 TRBJ2-2 . TRBV11-1 TGTGCCAGCAGCGTAGCGGGAGGGCCAAGTTATGTCGCCGGGGAGCTGTTTTTT CASSVAGGPSYVAGELFF
. 16 TRBJ2-6 . TRBV6-5 TGTGCCAGCAGTTACTTGACCCTCTCTGGGGCCAACGTCCTGACTTTC CASSYLTLSGANVLTF
TRBD1 15 TRBJ1-4 . TRBV30 TGTGCCTGGAGTGGAGGGACAGGGGCTAATGAAAAACTGTTTTTT CAWSGGTGANEKLFF
TRBD2 14 TRBJ2-1 . TRBV27 TGTGCCAGCAGTGGGGGACTAGCGCGTAATGAGCAGTTCTTC CASSGGLARNEQFF
. 15 TRBJ2-7 . TRBV19 TGTGCCAGTAGTAGATCGAGTAGGTTTTCCTACGAGCAGTACTTC CASSRSSRFSYEQYF
. 13 TRBJ1-1 . TRBV29-1 TGCAGCGTTGACACTACCGGGAACACTGAAGCTTTCTTT CSVDTTGNTEAFF
TRBD2 15 TRBJ2-5 . TRBV19 TGTGCCAGTAGTATCCAGACTAGCGGTGAAGAGACCCAGTACTTC CASSIQTSGEETQYF
TRBD1 18 TRBJ1-3 . TRBV5-6 TGTGCCAGCAGCTCCGGGACAGGGATAATCCTCTCTGGAAACACCATATATTTT CASSSGTGIILSGNTIYF
. 17 TRBJ2-1 . TRBV4-1 TGCGCCAGCAGCCTGGGGGCGGCGTCAGCCAGGTTGGATGAGCAGTTCTTC CASSLGAASARLDEQFF
. 15 TRBJ2-7 . TRBV10-3 TGTGCCATCAGTGAGTCTGGGGGACACTCCTACGAGCAGTACTTC CAISESGGHSYEQYF
TRBD1 16 TRBJ2-3 . TRBV7-9 TGTGCCAGCAGCTCCCCCCGGACAGGGGGCTCAGATACGCAGTATTTT CASSSPRTGGSDTQYF
. 13 TRBJ2-5 . TRBV6-1 TGTGCCAGCAGTGATGGTAGGATGGAGACCCAGTACTTC CASSDGRMETQYF
. 15 TRBJ1-1 . TRBV28 TGTGCCAGCAGTTCCGTCGGACGGTTGAACACTGAAGCTTTCTTT CASSSVGRLNTEAFF
. 16 TRBJ2-7 . TRBV5-4 TGTGCCAGCAGCCGAGAAGGGGGTTCGAGCTCCTACGAGCAGTACTTC CASSREGGSSSYEQYF
. 14 TRBJ2-5 . TRBV5-1 TGCGCCAGCAGCTTGAAGGCTTATCAAGAGACCCAGTACTTC CASSLKAYQETQYF
. 16 TRBJ2-7 . TRBV7-8 TGTGCCAGCAGCTTAGACTTAAGGAGTGCCAAGAAGGAGCAGTACTTC CASSLDLRSAKKEQYF
. 11 TRBJ2-7 . TRBV20-1 TGCAGTGCTAGAGGCGAGTACGAGCAGTACTTC CSARGEYEQYF
TRBD2 15 TRBJ2-3 . TRBV5-5 TGTGCCAGCAGCCGGACTAGCGGGGTTGTAGATACGCAGTATTTT CASSRTSGVVDTQYF
. 14 TRBJ1-5 . TRBV19 TGTGCCAGTAAATGGGTTTCGAGCAATCAGCCCCAGCATTTT CASKWVSSNQPQHF
TRBD2 22 TRBJ2-3 once TRBV4-1 TGCGCCAGCAGCCACACACCAACCGGGGGACTAGCGGGAGTCGGTAGCACAGATACGCAGTATTTT CASSHTPTGGLAGVGSTDTQYF
TRBD2 13 TRBJ2-3 . TRBV14 TGTGCCAGCGGACTAGCGGTCACAGATACGCAGTATTTT CASGLAVTDTQYF
. 13 TRBJ2-7 . TRBV28 TGTGCCAGCAGTGGGGCATCATCCTACGAGCAGTACTTC CASSGASSYEQYF
. 14 TRBJ2-2 few TRBV7-7 TGTGCTAGCAGTTCAGGACGGGGTCCCGGGGAGCTGTTTTTT CASSSGRGPGELFF
TRBD1 15 TRBJ2-7 . TRBV5-1 TGCGCCAGCAGCGACCGACAGGGGAGGTTGCGCGAGCAGTACTTC CASSDRQGRLREQYF